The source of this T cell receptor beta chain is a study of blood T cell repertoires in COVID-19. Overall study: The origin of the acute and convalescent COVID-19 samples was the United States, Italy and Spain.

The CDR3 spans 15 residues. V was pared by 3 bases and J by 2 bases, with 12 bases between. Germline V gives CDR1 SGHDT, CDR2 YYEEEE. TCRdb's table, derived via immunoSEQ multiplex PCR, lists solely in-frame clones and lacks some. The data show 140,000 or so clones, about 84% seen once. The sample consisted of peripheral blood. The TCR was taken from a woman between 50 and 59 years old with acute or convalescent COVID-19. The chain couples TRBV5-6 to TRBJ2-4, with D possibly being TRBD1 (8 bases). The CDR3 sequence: CASSSQGGSKNIQYF. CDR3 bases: TGTGCCAGCAGCTCACAGGGGGGGTCCAAAAACATTCAGTACTTC.